The entry below describes one TCR beta chain. V was clipped by 3 bases and J by 1 base, with 3 bases between them. Germline V gene sequence: CDR1 SQVTM, CDR2 ANQGSEA. This CDR3 has 11 amino acids. The table came from immunoSEQ multiplex PCR; TCRdb's copy has only in-frame clones and leaves some out. In the table there are approximately 40,000 clones, about 92% of which are singletons. This entry is derived from a study of T cell changes during pregnancy in multiple sclerosis. The source of this sequence is a female donor with multiple sclerosis, enrolled in a pregnancy study. Sequencing used CD8+ T cells from peripheral blood mononuclear cells, obtained in the third trimester of pregnancy. The V call is TRBV29-1, the J call TRBJ1-1; D unclear. The CDR3 reads CSVDQNTEAFF. CDR3 coding DNA: TGCAGCGTTGACCAGAACACTGAAGCTTTCTTT.